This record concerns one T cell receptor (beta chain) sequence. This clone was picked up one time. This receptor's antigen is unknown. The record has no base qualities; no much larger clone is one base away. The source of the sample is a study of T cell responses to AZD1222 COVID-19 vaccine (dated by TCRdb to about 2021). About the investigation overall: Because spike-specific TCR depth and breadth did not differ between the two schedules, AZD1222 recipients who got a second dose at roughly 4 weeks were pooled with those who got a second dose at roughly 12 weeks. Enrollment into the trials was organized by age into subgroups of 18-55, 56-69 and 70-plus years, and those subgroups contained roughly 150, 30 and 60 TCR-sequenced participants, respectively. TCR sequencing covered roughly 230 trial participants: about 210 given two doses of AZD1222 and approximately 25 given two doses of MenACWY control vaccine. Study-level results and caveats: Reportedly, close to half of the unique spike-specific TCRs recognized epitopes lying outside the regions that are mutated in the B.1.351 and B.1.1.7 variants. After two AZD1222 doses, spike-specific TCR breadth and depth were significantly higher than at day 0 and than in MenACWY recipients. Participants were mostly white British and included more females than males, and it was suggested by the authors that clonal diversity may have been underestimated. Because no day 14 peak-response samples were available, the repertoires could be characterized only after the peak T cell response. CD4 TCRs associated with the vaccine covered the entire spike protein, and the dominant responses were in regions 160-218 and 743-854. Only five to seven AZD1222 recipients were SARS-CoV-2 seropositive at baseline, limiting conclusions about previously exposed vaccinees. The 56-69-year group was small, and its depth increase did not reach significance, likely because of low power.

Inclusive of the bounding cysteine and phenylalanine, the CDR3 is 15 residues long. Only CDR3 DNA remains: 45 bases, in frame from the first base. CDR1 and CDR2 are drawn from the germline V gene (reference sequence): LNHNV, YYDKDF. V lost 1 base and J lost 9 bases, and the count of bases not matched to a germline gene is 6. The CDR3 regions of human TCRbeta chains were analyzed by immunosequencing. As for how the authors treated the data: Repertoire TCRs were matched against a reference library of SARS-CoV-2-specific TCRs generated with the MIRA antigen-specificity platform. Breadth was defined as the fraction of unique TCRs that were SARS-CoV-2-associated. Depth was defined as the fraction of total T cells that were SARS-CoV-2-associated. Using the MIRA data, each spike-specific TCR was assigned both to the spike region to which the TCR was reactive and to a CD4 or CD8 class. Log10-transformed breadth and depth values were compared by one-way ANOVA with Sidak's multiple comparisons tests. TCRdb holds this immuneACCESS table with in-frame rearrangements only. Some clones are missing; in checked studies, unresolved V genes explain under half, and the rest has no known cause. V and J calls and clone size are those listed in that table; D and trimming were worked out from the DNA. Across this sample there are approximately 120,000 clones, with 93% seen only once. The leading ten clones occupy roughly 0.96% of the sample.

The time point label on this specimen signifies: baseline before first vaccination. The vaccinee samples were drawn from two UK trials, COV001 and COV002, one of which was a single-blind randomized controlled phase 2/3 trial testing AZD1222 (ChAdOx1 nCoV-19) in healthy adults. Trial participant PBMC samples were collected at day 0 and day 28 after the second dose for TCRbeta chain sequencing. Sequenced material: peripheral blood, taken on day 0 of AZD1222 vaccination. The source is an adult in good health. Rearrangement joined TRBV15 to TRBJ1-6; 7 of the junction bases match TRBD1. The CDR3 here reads CATSRGRGLTSPLHF. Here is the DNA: TGTGCCACCAGCAGAGGGAGGGGGCTTACTTCACCCCTCCACTTT.